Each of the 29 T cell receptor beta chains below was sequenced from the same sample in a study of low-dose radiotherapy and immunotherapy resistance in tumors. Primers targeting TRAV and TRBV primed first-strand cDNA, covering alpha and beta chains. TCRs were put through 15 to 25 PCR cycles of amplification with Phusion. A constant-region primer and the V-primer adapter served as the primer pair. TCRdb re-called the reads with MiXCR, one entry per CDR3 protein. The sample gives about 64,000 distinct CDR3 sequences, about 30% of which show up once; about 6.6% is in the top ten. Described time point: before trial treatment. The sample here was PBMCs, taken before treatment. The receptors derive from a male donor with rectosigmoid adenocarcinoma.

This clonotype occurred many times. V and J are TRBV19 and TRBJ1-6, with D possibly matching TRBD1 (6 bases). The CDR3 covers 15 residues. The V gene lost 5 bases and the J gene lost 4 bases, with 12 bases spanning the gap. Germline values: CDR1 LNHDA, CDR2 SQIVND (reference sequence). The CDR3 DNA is TGTGCCAGTAGTGGACGGACAGCTTATAATTCACCCCTCCACTTT. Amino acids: CASSGRTAYNSPLHF.

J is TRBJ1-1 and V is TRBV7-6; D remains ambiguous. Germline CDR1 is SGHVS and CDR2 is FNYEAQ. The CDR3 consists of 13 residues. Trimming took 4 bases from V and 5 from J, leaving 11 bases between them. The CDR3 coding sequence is TGTGCCAGCAGCTCTGAACCGGGAACTGAAGCTTTCTTT. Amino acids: CASSSEPGTEAFF.

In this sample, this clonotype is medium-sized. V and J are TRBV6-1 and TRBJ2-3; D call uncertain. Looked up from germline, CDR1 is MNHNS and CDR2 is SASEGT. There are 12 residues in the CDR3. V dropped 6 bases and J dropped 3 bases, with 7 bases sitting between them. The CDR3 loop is CASRRDTDTQYF. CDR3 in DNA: TGTGCCAGCAGAAGAGATACAGATACGCAGTATTTT.

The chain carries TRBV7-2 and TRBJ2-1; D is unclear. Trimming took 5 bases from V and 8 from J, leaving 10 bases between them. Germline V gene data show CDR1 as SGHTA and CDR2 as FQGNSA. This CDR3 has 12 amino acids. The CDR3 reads CASSPLGDEQFF. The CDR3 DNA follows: TGTGCCAGCAGCCCGCTTGGCGATGAGCAGTTCTTC.

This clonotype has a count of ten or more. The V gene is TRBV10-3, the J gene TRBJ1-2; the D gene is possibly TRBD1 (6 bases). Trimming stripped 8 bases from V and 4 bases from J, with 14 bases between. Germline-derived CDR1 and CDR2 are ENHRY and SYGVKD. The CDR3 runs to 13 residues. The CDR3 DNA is TGTGCCATCTCCCAGGGGCCCCTCTATGGCTACACCTTC. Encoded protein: CAISQGPLYGYTF.

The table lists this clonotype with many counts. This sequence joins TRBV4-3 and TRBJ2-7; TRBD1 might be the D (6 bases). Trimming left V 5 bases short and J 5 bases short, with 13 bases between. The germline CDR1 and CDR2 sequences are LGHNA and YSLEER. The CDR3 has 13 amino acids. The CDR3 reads CASSWDISNEQYF. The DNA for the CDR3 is TGCGCCAGCAGCTGGGACATTAGCAACGAGCAGTACTTC.

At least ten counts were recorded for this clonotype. The CDR3 region is CASSFEGATDTQYF. DNA for the CDR3: TGTGCCAGCAGCTTTGAGGGGGCCACAGATACGCAGTATTTT. This chain links TRBV5-6 with TRBJ2-3; 7 nucleotides agree with TRBD1. CDR3 length: 14 residues. Germline V gene data show CDR1 as SGHDT and CDR2 as YYEEEE. J was trimmed by 2 bases and V by 2 bases; bases with no gene match: 2.

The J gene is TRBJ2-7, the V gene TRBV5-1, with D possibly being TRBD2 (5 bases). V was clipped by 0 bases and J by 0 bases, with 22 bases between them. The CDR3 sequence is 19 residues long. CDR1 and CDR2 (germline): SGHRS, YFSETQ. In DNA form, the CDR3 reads TGCGCCAGCAGCTTGGAGGCACGCCGAACAAGGAGGCCCTCCTACGAGCAGTACTTC. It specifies CASSLEARRTRRPSYEQYF.

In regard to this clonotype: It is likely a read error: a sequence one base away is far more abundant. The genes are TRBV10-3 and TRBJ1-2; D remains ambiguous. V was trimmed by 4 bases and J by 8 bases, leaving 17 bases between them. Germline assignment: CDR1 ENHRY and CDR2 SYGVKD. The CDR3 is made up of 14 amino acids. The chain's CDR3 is CAISAGQRLRGYTF. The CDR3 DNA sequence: TGTGCCATCAGTGCCGGTCAGAGGCTTAGGGGCTACACCTTC.

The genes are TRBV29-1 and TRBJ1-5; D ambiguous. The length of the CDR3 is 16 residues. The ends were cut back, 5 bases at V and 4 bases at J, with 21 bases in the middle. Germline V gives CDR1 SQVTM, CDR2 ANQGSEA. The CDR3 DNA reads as TGCAGCGTTAAGGACGATGGACCAGGCGGGAATCAGCCCCAGCATTTT. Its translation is CSVKDDGPGGNQPQHF.

The CDR3 loop is CASSQEDRAWGSGANVLTF. In DNA form, the CDR3 reads TGCGCCAGCAGCCAAGAGGACAGGGCCTGGGGGTCTGGGGCCAACGTCCTGACTTTC. This chain uses TRBV4-1 with TRBJ2-6; 8 bases map to TRBD1. After removal of 0 bases from V and 1 base from J, the junction contained 8 bases not matched to a gene. The germline V gene has CDR1 MGHRA and CDR2 YSYEKL. This CDR3 comprises 19 residues.

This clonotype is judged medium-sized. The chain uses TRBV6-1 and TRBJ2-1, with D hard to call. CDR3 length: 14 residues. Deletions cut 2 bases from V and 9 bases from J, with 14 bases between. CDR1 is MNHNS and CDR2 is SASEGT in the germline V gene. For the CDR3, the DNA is TGTGCCAGCAGTGAACTACTAAAAAGTAGTGAGCAGTTCTTC. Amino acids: CASSELLKSSEQFF.

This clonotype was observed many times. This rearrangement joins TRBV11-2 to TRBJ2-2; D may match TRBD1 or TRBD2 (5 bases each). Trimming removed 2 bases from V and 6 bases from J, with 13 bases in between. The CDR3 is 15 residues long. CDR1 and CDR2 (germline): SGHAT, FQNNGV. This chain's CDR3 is CASSLRGVEAGELFF. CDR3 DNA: TGTGCCAGCAGCTTACGAGGGGTTGAGGCCGGGGAGCTGTTTTTT.

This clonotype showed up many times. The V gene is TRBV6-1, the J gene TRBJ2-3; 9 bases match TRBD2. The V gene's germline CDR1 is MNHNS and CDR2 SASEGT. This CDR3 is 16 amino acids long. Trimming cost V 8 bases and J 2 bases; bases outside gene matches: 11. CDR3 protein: CASLKIAGAFTDTQYF. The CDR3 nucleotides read TGTGCCAGCCTAAAAATAGCGGGGGCCTTCACAGATACGCAGTATTTT.

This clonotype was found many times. The chain's CDR3 is CASSYSTSGAVEQYF. The CDR3 region has the DNA TGTGCCAGCAGTTACTCGACTAGCGGGGCGGTCGAGCAGTACTTC. The V gene is TRBV6-2 or TRBV6-3, the J gene TRBJ2-7; TRBD2 matches 11 bases. V gave up 0 bases and J gave up 6 bases; unmatched junction bases: 4. CDR1 is MNHEY and CDR2 is SVGEGT in the germline V gene. The CDR3 spans 15 residues.

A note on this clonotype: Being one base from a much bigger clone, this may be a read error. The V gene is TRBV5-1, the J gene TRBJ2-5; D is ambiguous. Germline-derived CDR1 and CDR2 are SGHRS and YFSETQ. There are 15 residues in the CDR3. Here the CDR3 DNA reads TGCGACAGCAGCTTAAGTGACACTAATCAAGAGACCCAGTACTTC. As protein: CDSSLSDTNQETQYF.

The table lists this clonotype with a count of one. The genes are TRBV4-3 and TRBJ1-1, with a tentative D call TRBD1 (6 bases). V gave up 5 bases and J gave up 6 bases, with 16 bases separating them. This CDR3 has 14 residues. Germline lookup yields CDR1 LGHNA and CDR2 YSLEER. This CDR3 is CASSSSTGKAEAFF. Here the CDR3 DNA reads TGCGCCAGCAGCTCTTCCACAGGGAAGGCTGAAGCTTTCTTT.

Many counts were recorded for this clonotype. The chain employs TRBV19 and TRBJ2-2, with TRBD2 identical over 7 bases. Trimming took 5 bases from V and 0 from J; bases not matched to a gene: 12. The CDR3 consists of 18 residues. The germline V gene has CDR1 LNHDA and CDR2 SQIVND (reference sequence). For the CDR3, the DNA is TGTGCCAGTAGTCTGTTGGGCCAACGGGGGGCGAACACCGGGGAGCTGTTTTTT. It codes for CASSLLGQRGANTGELFF.

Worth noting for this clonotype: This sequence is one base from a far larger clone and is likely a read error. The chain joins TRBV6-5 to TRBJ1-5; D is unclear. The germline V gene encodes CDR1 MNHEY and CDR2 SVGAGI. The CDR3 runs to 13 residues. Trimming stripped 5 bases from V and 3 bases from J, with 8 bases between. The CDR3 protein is CASSDQVNQPQHF. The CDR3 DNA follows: TGTGCCAGCAGTGACCAGGTCAATCAGCCCCAGCATTTT.

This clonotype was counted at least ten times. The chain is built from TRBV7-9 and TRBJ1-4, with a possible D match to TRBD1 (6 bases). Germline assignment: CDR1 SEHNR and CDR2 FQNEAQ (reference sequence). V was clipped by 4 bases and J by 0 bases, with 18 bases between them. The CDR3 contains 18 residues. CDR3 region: CASSSNRVAETTNEKLFF. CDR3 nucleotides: TGTGCCAGCAGCTCCAACAGGGTGGCGGAGACAACTAATGAAAAACTGTTTTTT.

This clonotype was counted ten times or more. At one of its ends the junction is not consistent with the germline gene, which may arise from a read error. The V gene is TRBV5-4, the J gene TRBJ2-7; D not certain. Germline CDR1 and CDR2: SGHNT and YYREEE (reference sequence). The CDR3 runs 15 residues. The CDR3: CASSTVESWAYEQYF. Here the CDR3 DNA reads TGCGCCAGCAGCACCGTCGAAAGTTGGGCCTACGAGCAGTACTTC.

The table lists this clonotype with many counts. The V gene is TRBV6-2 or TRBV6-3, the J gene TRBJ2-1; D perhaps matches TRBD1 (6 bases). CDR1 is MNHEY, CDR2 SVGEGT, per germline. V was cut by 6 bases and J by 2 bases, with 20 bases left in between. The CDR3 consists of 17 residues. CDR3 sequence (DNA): TGTGCCAGCAGAGCCAACCCCACAGGGAACCCCTACAATGAGCAGTTCTTC. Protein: CASRANPTGNPYNEQFF.

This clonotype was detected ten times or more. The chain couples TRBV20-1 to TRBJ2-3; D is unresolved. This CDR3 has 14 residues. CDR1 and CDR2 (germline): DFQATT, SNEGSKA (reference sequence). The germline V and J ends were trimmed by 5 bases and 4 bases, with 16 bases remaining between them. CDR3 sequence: CSAPSRWDSDTQYF. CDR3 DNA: TGCAGTGCTCCGAGCCGGTGGGATTCAGATACGCAGTATTTT.

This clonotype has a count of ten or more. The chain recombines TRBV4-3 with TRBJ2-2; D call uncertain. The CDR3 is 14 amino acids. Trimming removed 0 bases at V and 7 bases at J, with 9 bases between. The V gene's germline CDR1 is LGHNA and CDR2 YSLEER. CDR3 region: CASSQDRLGGELFF. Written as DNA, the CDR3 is TGCGCCAGCAGCCAAGACCGGTTGGGCGGGGAGCTGTTTTTT.

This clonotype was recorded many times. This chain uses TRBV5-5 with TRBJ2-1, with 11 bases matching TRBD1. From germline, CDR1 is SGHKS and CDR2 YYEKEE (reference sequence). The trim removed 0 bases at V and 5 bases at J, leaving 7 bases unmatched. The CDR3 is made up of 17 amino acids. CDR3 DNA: TGTGCCAGCAGCTTGGCCACCGGGACAGGGGGGCACAATGAGCAGTTCTTC. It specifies CASSLATGTGGHNEQFF.

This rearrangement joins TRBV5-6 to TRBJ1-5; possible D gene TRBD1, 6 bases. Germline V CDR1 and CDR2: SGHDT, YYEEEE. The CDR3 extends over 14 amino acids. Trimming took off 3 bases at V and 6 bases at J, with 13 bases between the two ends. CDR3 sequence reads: CASSSTGSGQPQHF. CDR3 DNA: TGTGCCAGCAGCTCGACAGGCTCGGGTCAGCCCCAGCATTTT.

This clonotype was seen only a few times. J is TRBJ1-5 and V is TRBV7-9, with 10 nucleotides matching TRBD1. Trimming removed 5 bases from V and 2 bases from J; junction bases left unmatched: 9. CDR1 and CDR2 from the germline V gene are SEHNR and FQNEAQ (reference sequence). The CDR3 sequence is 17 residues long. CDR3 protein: CASSPMTGTGGNQPQHF. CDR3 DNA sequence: TGTGCCAGCAGCCCAATGACCGGGACAGGGGGCAATCAGCCCCAGCATTTT. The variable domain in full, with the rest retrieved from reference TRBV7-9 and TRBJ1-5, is DTGVSQNPRHKITKRGQNVTFRCDPISEHNRLYWYRQTLGQGPEFLTYFQNEAQLEKSRLLSDRFSAERPKGSFSTLEIQRTEQGDSAMYLCASSPMTGTGGNQPQHFGDGTRLSIL.

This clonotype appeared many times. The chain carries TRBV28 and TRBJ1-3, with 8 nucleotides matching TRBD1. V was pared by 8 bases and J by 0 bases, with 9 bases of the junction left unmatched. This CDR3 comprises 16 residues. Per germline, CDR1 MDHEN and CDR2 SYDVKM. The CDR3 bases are TGTGCCAGCCGTTCCTGGGACAGGCACTCTGGAAACACCATATATTTT. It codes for CASRSWDRHSGNTIYF. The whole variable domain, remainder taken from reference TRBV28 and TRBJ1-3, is DVKVTQSSRYLVKRTGEKVFLECVQDMDHENMFWYRQDPGLGLRLIYFSYDVKMKEKGDIPEGYSVSREKKERFSLILESASTNQTSMYLCASRSWDRHSGNTIYFGEGSWLTVV.

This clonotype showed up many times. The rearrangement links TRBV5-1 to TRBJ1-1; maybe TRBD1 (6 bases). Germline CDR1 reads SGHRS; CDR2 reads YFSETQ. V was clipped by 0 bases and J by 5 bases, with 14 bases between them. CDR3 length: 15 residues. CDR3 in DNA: TGCGCCAGCAGCTTGGCCGGGGGCGCAAGGACTGAAGCTTTCTTT. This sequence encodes CASSLAGGARTEAFF.